A selection of T cell receptor beta chains follows, all from one sample in a study of T cell responses to AZD1222 COVID-19 vaccine. Libraries were prepared by immunoSEQ multiplex PCR; TCRdb keeps only in-frame clonotypes and omits some of them. The data contain about 150,000 clones, roughly 92% of them singletons. The material was peripheral blood, obtained 28 days after the second AZD1222 dose. These receptors were collected from an adult who received the AZD1222 COVID-19 vaccine. CDR3s include the opening cysteine and the closing phenylalanine or tryptophan. The D gene is left open where the match is weak. The size of a clone is reported for some rows only, either as once, few or many, or as a class for expanded clones.

d_gene,v_gene,abundance,j_gene,CDR3aa,CDR3nt
.,TRBV5-1,.,TRBJ1-1,CASKSAVNTEAFF,TGCGCCAGCAAGTCGGCGGTGAACACTGAAGCTTTCTTT
.,TRBV6-5,.,TRBJ1-3,CASSTRNSGNTIYF,TGTGCCAGCAGTACCCGGAACTCTGGAAACACCATATATTTT
.,TRBV6-1,.,TRBJ1-3,CASSEPGGNTIYF,TGTGCCAGCAGTGAACCCGGTGGAAACACCATATATTTT
.,TRBV27,.,TRBJ1-1,CASSSLGVSAQNTEAFF,TGTGCCAGCAGTTCCCTCGGGGTGAGTGCCCAAAACACTGAAGCTTTCTTT
.,TRBV29-1,.,TRBJ1-1,CSVVRVSSNTEAFF,TGCAGCGTTGTAAGGGTCAGCTCCAATACTGAAGCTTTCTTT
.,TRBV7-8,.,TRBJ2-5,CASGTSQGGKTQYF,TGTGCCAGCGGGACATCACAGGGCGGGAAGACCCAGTACTTC
TRBD1,TRBV29-1,.,TRBJ2-1,CSLAPGQGAYEQFF,TGCAGCCTGGCCCCGGGACAGGGGGCCTATGAGCAGTTCTTC
.,TRBV28,.,TRBJ2-7,CVAGRGTYEQYF,TGTGTTGCAGGTCGGGGAACCTACGAGCAGTACTTC
TRBD1,TRBV5-4,.,TRBJ1-6,CASSLEATGWNSPLHF,TGTGCCAGCAGCTTGGAGGCGACAGGGTGGAATTCACCCCTCCACTTT
.,TRBV29-1,.,TRBJ1-1,CSVVGRVSEAFF,TGCAGCGTTGTAGGCAGGGTATCTGAAGCTTTCTTT
TRBD2,TRBV27,.,TRBJ2-1,CASSFTASGSSWNEQFF,TGTGCCAGCAGTTTTACGGCTAGCGGGAGCAGTTGGAATGAGCAGTTCTTC
TRBD1,TRBV6-5,.,TRBJ1-6,CASSSTGSSYNSPLHF,TGTGCCAGCAGTTCGACAGGGAGCTCCTATAATTCACCCCTCCACTTT
.,TRBV7-2,.,TRBJ1-5,CASSSGGRDNQPQHF,TGTGCCAGCAGCTCCGGGGGCAGGGACAATCAGCCCCAGCATTTT
.,TRBV10-3,once,TRBJ1-1,CAITGGADTEAFF,TGTGCCATTACGGGGGGGGCGGACACTGAAGCTTTCTTT
TRBD1,TRBV5-8,.,TRBJ1-5,CASSLGWGQGEGGNQPQHF,TGTGCCAGCAGCTTGGGTTGGGGACAGGGGGAAGGAGGCAATCAGCCCCAGCATTTT
.,TRBV19,.,TRBJ2-7,CASSAGSYEQYF,TGTGCCAGTAGTGCCGGGTCCTACGAGCAGTACTTC
.,TRBV7-9,.,TRBJ1-6,CASSLDSYNSPLHF,TGTGCCAGCAGCTTAGATAGCTATAATTCACCCCTCCACTTT
TRBD2,TRBV28,.,TRBJ2-1,CASSRTSGSSYNEQFF,TGTGCCAGCAGCCGAACTAGCGGGAGCTCCTACAATGAGCAGTTCTTC
.,TRBV15,.,TRBJ1-1,CATSSGRTNTEAFF,TGTGCCACCAGCAGCGGCAGAACGAACACTGAAGCTTTCTTT
.,TRBV18,once,TRBJ2-5,CASSTGSQETQYF,TGTGCCAGCTCAACAGGGTCCCAAGAGACCCAGTACTTC
.,TRBV4-3,.,TRBJ2-7,CASSQDSREQYF,TGCGCCAGCAGCCAAGATTCCAGGGAGCAGTACTTC
.,TRBV7-2,once,TRBJ1-1,CASSATRNTEAFF,TGTGCCAGCAGCGCCACAAGAAACACTGAAGCTTTCTTT
.,TRBV5-4,.,TRBJ2-7,CASSLSSYEQYF,TGTGCCAGCAGCTTGTCCAGCTACGAGCAGTACTTC
.,TRBV4-1,.,TRBJ1-2,CASSHQGKSDGYTF,TGCGCCAGCAGCCATCAGGGGAAATCGGATGGCTACACCTTC